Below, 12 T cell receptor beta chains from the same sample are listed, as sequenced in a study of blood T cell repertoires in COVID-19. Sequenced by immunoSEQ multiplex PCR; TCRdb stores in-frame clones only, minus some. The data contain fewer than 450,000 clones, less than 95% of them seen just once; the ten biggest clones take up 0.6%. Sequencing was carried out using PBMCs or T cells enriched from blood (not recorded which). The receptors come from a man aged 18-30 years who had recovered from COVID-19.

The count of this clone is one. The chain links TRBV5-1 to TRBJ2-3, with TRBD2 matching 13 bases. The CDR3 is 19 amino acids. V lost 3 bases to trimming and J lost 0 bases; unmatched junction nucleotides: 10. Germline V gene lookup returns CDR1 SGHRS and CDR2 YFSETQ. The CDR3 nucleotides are TGCGCCAGCAGCTGGTCCGGACTAGCGGGGGTCTCTAGCACAGATACGCAGTATTTT. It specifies CASSWSGLAGVSSTDTQYF. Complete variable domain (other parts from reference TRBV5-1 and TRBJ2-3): KAGVTQTPRYLIKTRGQQVTLSCSPISGHRSVSWYQQTPGQGLQFLFEYFSETQRNKGNFPGRFSGRQFSNSRSEMNVSTLELGDSALYLCASSWSGLAGVSSTDTQYFGPGTRLTVL.

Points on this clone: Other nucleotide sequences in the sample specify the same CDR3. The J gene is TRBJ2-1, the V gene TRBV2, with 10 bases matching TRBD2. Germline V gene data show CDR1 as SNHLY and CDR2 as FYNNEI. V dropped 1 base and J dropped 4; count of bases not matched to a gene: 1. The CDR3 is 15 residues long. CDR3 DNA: TGTGCCAGCAGTGAAGGACTAGCGGGTTACAATGAGCAGTTCTTC. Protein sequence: CASSEGLAGYNEQFF.

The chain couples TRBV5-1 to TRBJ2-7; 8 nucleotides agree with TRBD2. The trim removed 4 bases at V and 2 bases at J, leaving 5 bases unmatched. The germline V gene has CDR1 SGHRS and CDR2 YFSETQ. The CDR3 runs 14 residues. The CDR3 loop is CASSERGPTYEQYF. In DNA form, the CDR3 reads TGCGCCAGCAGCGAGCGGGGGCCAACCTACGAGCAGTACTTC.

The CDR3 protein is CASREVGIRQNTQNQPQHF. The CDR3 nucleotides read TGCGCCAGCAGAGAAGTTGGTATAAGACAAAACACCCAAAATCAGCCCCAGCATTTT. The gene calls are TRBV10-1 and TRBJ1-5; the D is unclear. Trimming took 6 bases from V and 4 from J, leaving 28 bases between them. This CDR3 comprises 19 residues. Germline CDR1 is WNHNN and CDR2 is SYGVQD (reference sequence).

The CDR3 DNA is TGTGCCAGCTCACCCCAGGGGGCAGGGAACACTGAAGCTTTCTTT. Protein: CASSPQGAGNTEAFF. The rearrangement links TRBV18 to TRBJ1-1, with 8 bases fitting TRBD1. The CDR3 sequence is 15 residues long. V trimming: 3 bases; J trimming: 1 base; junction bases outside the gene matches: 4. Germline V gene lookup returns CDR1 KGHSH and CDR2 LQKENI. The full variable domain, rest sourced from reference TRBV18 and TRBJ1-1, is NAGVMQNPRHLVRRRGQEARLRCSPMKGHSHVYWYRQLPEEGLKFMVYLQKENIIDESGMPKERFSAEFPKEGPSILRIQQVVRGDSAAYFCASSPQGAGNTEAFFGQGTRLTVV.

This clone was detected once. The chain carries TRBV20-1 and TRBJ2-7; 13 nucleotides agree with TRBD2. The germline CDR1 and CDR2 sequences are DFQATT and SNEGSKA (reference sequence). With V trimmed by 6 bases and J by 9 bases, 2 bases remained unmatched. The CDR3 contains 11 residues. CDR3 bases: TGCAGTGCAAGACTAGCGGGAGGGCAGTACTTC. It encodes CSARLAGGQYF.

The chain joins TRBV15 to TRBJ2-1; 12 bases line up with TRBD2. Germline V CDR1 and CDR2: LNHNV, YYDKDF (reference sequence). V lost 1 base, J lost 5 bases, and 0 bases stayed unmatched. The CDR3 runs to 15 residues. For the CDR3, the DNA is TGTGCCACCAGCAGAGGGACTAGCGGGAACAATGAGCAGTTCTTC. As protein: CATSRGTSGNNEQFF.

The CDR3 DNA follows: TGTGCCAGCAGTAACTTACCTATACTCAATGAGCAGTTCTTC. Translation gives CASSNLPILNEQFF. J is TRBJ2-1 and V is TRBV25-1; D uncertain. This CDR3 has 14 residues. The V gene lost 5 bases and the J gene lost 6 bases, with 14 bases spanning the gap. CDR1 MGHDK and CDR2 SYGVNS come from the germline V gene.

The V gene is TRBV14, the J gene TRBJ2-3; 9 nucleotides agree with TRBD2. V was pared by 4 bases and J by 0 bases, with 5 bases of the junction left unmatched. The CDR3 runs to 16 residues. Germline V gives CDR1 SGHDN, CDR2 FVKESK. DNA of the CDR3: TGTGCCAGCAGCCTCCGTAGCGGGAGAAGCACAGATACGCAGTATTTT. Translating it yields CASSLRSGRSTDTQYF. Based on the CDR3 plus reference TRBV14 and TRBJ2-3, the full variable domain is EAGVTQFPSHSVIEKGQTVTLRCDPISGHDNLYWYRRVMGKEIKFLLHFVKESKQDESGMPNNRFLAERTGGTYSTLKVQPAELEDSGVYFCASSLRSGRSTDTQYFGPGTRLTVL.

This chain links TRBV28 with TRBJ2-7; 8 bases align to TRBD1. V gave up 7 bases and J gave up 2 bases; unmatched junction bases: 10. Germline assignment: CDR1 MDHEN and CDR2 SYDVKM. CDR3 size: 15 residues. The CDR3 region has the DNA TGTGCCAGCACCAACATCGGACAGGGTCCCTACGAGCAGTACTTC. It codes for CASTNIGQGPYEQYF.

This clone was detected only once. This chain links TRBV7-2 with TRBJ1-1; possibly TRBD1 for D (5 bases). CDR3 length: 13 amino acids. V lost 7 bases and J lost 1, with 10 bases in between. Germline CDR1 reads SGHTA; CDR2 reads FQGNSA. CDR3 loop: CASNQQENTEAFF. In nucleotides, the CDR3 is TGTGCCAGCAACCAACAGGAGAACACTGAAGCTTTCTTT.

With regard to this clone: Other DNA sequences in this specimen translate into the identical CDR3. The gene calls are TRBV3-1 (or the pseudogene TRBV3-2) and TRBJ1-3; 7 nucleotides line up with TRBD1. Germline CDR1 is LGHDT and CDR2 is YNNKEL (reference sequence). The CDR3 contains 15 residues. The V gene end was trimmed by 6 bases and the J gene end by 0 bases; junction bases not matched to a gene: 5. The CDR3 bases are TGTGCCAGCAGTCAAAAGGGGGCCTCTGGAAACACCATATATTTT. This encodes CASSQKGASGNTIYF.